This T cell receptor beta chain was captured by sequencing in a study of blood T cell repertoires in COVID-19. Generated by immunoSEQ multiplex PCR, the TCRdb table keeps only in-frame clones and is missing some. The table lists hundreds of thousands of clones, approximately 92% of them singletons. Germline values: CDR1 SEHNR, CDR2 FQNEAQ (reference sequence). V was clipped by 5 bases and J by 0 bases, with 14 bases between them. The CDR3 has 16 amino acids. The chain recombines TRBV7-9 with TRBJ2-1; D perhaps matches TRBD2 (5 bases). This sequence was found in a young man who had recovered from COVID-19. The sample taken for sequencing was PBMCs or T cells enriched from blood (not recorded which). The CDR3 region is CASSALSGSSYNEQFF. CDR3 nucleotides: TGTGCCAGCAGCGCCCTCTCGGGGAGCTCCTACAATGAGCAGTTCTTC.